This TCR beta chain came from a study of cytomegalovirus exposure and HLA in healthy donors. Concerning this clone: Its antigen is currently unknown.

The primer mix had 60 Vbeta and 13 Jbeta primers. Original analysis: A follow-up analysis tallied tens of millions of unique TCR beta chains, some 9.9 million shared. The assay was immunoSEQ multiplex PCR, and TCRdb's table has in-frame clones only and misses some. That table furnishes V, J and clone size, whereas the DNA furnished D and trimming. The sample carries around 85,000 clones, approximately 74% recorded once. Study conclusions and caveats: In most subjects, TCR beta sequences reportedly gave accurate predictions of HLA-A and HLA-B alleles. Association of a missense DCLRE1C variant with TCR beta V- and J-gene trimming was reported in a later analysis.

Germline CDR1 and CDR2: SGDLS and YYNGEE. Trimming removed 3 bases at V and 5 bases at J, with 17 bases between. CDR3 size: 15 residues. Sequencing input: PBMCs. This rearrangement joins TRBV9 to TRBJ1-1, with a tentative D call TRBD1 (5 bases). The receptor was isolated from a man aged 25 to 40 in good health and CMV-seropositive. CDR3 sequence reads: CASSAFYGRGTEAFF. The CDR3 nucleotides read TGTGCCAGCAGCGCCTTCTACGGACGGGGGACTGAAGCTTTCTTT.